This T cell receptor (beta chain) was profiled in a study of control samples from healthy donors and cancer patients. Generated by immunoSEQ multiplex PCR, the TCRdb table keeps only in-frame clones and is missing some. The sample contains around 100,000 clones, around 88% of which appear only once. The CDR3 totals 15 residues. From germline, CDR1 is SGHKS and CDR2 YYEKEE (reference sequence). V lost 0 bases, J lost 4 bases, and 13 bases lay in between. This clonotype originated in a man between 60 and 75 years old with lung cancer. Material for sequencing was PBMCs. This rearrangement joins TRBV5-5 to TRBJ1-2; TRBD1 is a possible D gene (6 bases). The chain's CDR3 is CASSLASGGGYGYTF. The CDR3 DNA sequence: TGTGCCAGCAGCTTGGCGTCGGGAGGGGGCTATGGCTACACCTTC.